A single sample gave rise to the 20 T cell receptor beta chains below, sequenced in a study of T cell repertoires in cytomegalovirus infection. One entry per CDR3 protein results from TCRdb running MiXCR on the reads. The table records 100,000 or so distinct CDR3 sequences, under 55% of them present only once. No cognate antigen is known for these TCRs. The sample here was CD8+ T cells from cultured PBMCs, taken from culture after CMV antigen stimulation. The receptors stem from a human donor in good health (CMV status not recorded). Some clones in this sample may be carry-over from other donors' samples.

Here the CDR3 DNA reads TGTGCCAGCAGTTTAGCCCGCGGGGTATATGGCTACACCTTC. Translation gives CASSLARGVYGYTF. This rearrangement joins TRBV28 to TRBJ1-2; D unresolved. With 2 bases removed from V and 5 bases from J, the gap between germline ends came to 12 bases. The CDR3 loop spans 14 amino acids. Per germline, CDR1 MDHEN and CDR2 SYDVKM.

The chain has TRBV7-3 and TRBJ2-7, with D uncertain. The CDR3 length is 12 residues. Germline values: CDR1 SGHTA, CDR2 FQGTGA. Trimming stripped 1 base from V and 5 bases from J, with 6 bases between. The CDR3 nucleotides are TGTGCCAGCAGCTTAATCTCGCACGAGCAGTACTTC. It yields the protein CASSLISHEQYF.

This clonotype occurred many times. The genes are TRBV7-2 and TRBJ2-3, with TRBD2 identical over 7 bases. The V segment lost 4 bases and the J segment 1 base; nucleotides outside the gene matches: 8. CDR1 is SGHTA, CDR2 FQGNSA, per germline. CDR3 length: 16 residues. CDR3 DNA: TGTGCCAGCAGCTCGCCGGTTGGGGGGGGCACAGATACGCAGTATTTT. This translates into CASSSPVGGGTDTQYF.

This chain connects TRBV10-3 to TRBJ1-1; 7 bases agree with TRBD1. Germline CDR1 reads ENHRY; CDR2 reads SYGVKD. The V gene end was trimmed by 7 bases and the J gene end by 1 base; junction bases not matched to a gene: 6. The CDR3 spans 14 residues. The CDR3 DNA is TGTGCCATCACTCGGGACAGCTCGAACACTGAAGCTTTCTTT. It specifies CAITRDSSNTEAFF.

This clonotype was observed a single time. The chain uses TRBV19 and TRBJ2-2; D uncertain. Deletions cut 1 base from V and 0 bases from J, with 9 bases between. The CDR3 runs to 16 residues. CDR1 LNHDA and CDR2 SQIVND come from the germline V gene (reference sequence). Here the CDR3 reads CASSIAALANTGELFF. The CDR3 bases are TGTGCCAGTAGTATAGCCGCGCTGGCGAACACCGGGGAGCTGTTTTTT.

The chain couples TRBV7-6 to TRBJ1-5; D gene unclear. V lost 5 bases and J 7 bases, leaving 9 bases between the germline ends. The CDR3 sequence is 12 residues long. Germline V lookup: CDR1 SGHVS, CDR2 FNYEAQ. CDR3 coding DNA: TGTGCCAGCAGCCTATCAGCCCAGCCCCAGCATTTT. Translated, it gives CASSLSAQPQHF.

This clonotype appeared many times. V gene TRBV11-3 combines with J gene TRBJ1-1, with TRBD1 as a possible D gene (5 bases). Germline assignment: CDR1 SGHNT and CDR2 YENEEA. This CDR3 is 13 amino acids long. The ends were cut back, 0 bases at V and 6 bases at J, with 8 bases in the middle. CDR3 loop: CASSLEGGAEAFF. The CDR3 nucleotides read TGTGCCAGCAGCTTAGAGGGGGGTGCTGAAGCTTTCTTT.

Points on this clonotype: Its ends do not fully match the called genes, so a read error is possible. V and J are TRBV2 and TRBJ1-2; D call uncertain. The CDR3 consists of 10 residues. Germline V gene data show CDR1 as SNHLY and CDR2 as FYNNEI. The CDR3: CVSRGFGYTF. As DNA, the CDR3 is TGTGTCAGCCGTGGGTTCGGCTACACCTTC. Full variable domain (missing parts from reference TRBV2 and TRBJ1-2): EPEVTQTPSHQVTQMGQEVILRCVPISNHLYFYWYRQILGQKVEFLVSFYNNEISEKSEIFDDQFSVERPDGSNFTLKIRSTKLEDSAMYFCVSRGFGYTFGSGTRLTVV.

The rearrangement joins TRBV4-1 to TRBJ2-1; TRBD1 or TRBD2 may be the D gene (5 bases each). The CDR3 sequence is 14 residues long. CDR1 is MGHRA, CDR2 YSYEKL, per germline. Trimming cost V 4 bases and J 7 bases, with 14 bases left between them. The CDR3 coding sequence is TGCGCCAGCAGCCGTTGGGGGTTCACGAATGAGCAGTTCTTC. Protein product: CASSRWGFTNEQFF.

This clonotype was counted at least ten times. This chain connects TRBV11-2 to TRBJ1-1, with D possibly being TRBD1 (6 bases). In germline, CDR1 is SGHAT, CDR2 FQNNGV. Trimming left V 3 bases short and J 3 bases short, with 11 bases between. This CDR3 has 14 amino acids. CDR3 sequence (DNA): TGTGCCAGCAGCTTCCTACAGGGTTACACTGAAGCTTTCTTT. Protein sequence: CASSFLQGYTEAFF. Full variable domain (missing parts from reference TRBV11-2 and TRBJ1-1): EAGVAQSPRYKIIEKRQSVAFWCNPISGHATLYWYQQILGQGPKLLIQFQNNGVVDDSQLPKDRFSAERLKGVDSTLKIQPAKLEDSAVYLCASSFLQGYTEAFFGQGTRLTVV.

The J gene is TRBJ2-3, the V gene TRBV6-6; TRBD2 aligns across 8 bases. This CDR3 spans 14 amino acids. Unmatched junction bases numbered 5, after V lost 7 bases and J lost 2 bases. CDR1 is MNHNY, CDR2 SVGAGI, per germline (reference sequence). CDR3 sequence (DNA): TGTGCCAGCAACGCGGGGGGATACACAGATACGCAGTATTTT. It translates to CASNAGGYTDTQYF.

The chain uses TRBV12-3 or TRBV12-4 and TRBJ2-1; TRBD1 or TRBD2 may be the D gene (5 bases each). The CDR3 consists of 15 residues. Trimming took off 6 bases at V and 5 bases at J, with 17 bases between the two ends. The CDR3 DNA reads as TGTGCCAGCAGAGCCCCGGGACGGAATAACAATGAGCAGTTCTTC. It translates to CASRAPGRNNNEQFF.

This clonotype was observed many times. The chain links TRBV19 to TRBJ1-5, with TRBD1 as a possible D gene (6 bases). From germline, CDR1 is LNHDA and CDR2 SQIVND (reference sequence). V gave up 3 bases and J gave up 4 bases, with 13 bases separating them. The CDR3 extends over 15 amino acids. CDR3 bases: TGTGCCAGTAGTATGGGGGACATTAGGAATCAGCCCCAGCATTTT. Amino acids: CASSMGDIRNQPQHF.

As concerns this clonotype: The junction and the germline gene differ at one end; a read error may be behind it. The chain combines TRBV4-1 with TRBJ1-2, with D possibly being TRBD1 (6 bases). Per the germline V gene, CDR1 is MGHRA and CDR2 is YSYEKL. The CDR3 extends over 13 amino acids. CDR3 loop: CASSQDGGAVVAF. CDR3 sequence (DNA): TGCGCCAGCAGCCAAGACGGGGGCGCCGTAGTGGCCTTC.

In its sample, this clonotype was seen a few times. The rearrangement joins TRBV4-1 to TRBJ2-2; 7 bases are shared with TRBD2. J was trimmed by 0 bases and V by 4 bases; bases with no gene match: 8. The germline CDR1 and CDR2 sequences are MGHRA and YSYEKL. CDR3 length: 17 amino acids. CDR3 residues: CASSPGGGIPNTGELFF. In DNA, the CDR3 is TGCGCCAGCAGCCCCGGGGGAGGGATCCCGAACACCGGGGAGCTGTTTTTT.

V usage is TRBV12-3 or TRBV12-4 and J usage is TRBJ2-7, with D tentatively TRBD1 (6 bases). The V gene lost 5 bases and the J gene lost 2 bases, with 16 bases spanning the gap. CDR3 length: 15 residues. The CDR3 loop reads CASSTSNGQTYEQYF. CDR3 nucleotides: TGTGCCAGCAGTACTAGTAACGGACAGACCTACGAGCAGTACTTC.

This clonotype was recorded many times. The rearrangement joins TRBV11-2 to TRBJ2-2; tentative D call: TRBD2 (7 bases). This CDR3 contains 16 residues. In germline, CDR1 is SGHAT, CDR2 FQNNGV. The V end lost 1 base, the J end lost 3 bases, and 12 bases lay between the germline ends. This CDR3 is CASSLAGGTDTGELFF. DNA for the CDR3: TGTGCCAGCAGCTTAGCGGGGGGCACGGACACCGGGGAGCTGTTTTTT.

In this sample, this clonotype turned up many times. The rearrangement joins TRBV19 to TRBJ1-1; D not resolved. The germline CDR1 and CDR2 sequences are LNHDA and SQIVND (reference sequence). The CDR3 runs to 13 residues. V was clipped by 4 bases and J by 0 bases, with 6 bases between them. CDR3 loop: CASSRGLNTEAFF. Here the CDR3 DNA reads TGTGCCAGTAGTAGGGGATTGAACACTGAAGCTTTCTTT.

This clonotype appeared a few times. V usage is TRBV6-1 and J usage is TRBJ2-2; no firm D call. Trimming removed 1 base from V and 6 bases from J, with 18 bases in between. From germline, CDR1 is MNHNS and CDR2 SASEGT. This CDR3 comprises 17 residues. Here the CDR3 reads CASSEVVAGISAGELFF. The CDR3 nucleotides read TGTGCCAGCAGTGAAGTGGTCGCAGGAATCTCCGCCGGGGAGCTGTTTTTT.

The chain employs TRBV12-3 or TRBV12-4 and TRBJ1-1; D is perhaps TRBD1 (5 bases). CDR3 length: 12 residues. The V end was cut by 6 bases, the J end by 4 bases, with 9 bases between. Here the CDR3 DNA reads TGTGCCAGCAGGCCAGGGTCCACTGAAGCTTTCTTT. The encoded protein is CASRPGSTEAFF.